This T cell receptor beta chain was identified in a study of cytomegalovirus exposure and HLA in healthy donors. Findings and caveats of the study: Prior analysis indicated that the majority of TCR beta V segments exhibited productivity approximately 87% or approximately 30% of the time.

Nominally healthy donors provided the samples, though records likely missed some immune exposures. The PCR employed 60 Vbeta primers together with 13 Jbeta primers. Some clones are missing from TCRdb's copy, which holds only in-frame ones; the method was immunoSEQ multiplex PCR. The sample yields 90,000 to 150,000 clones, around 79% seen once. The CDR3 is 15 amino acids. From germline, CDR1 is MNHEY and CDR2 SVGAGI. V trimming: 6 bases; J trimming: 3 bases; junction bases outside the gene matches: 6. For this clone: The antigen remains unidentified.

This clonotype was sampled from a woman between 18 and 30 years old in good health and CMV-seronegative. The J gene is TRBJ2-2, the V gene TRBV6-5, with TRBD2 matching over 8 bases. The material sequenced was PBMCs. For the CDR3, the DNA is TGTGCCAGCAGCCGCGCCGGGGGGGACACCGGGGAGCTGTTTTTT. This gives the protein CASSRAGGDTGELFF.